This TCR beta chain is drawn from a study of cytomegalovirus exposure and HLA in healthy donors. General study results and limits: A later analysis appeared to link common viral pathogens to several of the most significant clusters. In a later analysis, TCR beta V- and J-gene trimming was associated with a missense DCLRE1C variant. Cytomegalovirus association was listed for about 180 TCR beta chains.

There are 15 residues in the CDR3. The trim removed 5 bases at V and 1 base at J, leaving 5 bases unmatched. Germline V CDR1 and CDR2: MNHNY, SVGAGI (reference sequence). Concerning this clone: The target antigen is unknown.

The PCR used 60 Vbeta and 13 Jbeta primers. Original processing notes: Around 11 million of tens of millions of unique TCR beta chains were shared, per a later count. Only in-frame clones appear in the TCRdb table, and some are missing; sequencing was by immunoSEQ multiplex PCR. V and J calls and clone size are copied from that table; D and trimming were computed from the DNA. The repertoire holds 200,000 or so clones, with 65% to 85% as singletons. Specimen: PBMCs. The receptor's source is a boy aged 2-9 years in good health and CMV-seronegative. The V and J genes are TRBV6-6 and TRBJ1-1, with 9 bases aligning to TRBD1. The CDR3 protein is CASSQPGQGNTEAFF. DNA of the CDR3: TGTGCCAGCAGTCAGCCGGGACAGGGGAACACTGAAGCTTTCTTT.